Listed below are T cell receptor beta chains from one sample, sequenced in a study of PD-L1 blockade in urothelial cancer. Libraries were prepared by immunoSEQ multiplex PCR; TCRdb keeps only in-frame clonotypes and omits some of them. The table shows about 84,000 clones, with roughly 80% occurring only once. The sample in question was PBMCs, obtained around atezolizumab (anti-PD-L1) treatment. These receptors were taken from a man aged 65 to 79 with urothelial cancer. Both conserved end residues are part of each CDR3. Each record gives: V gene, J gene, CDR3 length, D gene, clone size, CDR3 DNA, CDR3 protein. The D gene is left open where the match is weak. For some rows the clone size is stated as once, few or many, or as a class when expanded; others skip it.

v_call: TRBV5-4
j_call: TRBJ1-1
cdr3_length: 15
d_call: NA
clone_size: NA
cdr3_nt: TGTGCCAGCAGCTTGGAGACAGCCTTGAGAACTGAAGCTTTCTTT
cdr3_aa: CASSLETALRTEAFF

v_call: TRBV18
j_call: TRBJ1-6
cdr3_length: 16
d_call: NA
clone_size: once
cdr3_nt: TGTGCCAGCTCACCAAACGGGGTCACCTATAATTCACCCCTCCACTTT
cdr3_aa: CASSPNGVTYNSPLHF

v_call: TRBV19
j_call: TRBJ2-7
cdr3_length: 15
d_call: NA
clone_size: NA
cdr3_nt: TGTGCCAGTAGTAACCCCTCGGCGGGTACCTACGAGCAGTACTTC
cdr3_aa: CASSNPSAGTYEQYF

v_call: TRBV5-4
j_call: TRBJ2-6
cdr3_length: 19
d_call: NA
clone_size: few
cdr3_nt: TGTGCCAGCAGCTTTACCTTTGGGTCGACATTAACTGGGGCCAACGTCCTGACTTTC
cdr3_aa: CASSFTFGSTLTGANVLTF

v_call: TRBV27
j_call: TRBJ1-3
cdr3_length: 15
d_call: TRBD1
clone_size: NA
cdr3_nt: TGTGCCAGCAGTCCCCAGGGGGCGCCGGGAAACACCATATATTTT
cdr3_aa: CASSPQGAPGNTIYF

v_call: TRBV7-2
j_call: TRBJ2-3
cdr3_length: 17
d_call: TRBD2
clone_size: NA
cdr3_nt: TGTGCCAGCAGCCGGGGGGTAGCGGGAGGGGTCACAGATACGCAGTATTTT
cdr3_aa: CASSRGVAGGVTDTQYF

v_call: TRBV2
j_call: TRBJ2-3
cdr3_length: 13
d_call: NA
clone_size: NA
cdr3_nt: TGTGCCAGCAGGGTAGCGGGCACAGATACGCAGTATTTT
cdr3_aa: CASRVAGTDTQYF

v_call: TRBV7-6
j_call: TRBJ1-6
cdr3_length: 18
d_call: NA
clone_size: once
cdr3_nt: TGTGCCAGCAGCTTAGCGCCGGGGGATAGCTCCTATAATTCACCCCTCCACTTT
cdr3_aa: CASSLAPGDSSYNSPLHF

v_call: TRBV6-1
j_call: TRBJ1-1
cdr3_length: 14
d_call: TRBD1
clone_size: NA
cdr3_nt: TGTGCCAGTCGGACAGGAGAGGAGAACACTGAAGCTTTCTTT
cdr3_aa: CASRTGEENTEAFF

v_call: TRBV7-9
j_call: TRBJ2-3
cdr3_length: 15
d_call: TRBD1
clone_size: NA
cdr3_nt: TGTGCCAGCAGCTCCGGACAGGGGCGGCGATATACGCAGTATTTT
cdr3_aa: CASSSGQGRRYTQYF

v_call: TRBV11-3
j_call: TRBJ2-3
cdr3_length: 13
d_call: NA
clone_size: NA
cdr3_nt: TGTGCCAGCAGCTCGTCTAGCCCAGATACGCAGTATTTT
cdr3_aa: CASSSSSPDTQYF

v_call: TRBV19
j_call: TRBJ1-2
cdr3_length: 14
d_call: NA
clone_size: NA
cdr3_nt: TGTGCCAGTAGTATAGAGACAGTTCTCTATGGCTACACCTTC
cdr3_aa: CASSIETVLYGYTF

v_call: TRBV12-5
j_call: TRBJ2-1
cdr3_length: 15
d_call: NA
clone_size: NA
cdr3_nt: TGTGCTAGTGGTTTGGTACCCCCCGGCTACAATGAGCAGTTCTTC
cdr3_aa: CASGLVPPGYNEQFF

v_call: TRBV4-1
j_call: TRBJ2-7
cdr3_length: 16
d_call: TRBD1
clone_size: NA
cdr3_nt: TGCGCCAGCAGCCAAGCAGGGACAGACTCTAACTACGAGCAGTACTTC
cdr3_aa: CASSQAGTDSNYEQYF

v_call: TRBV6-1
j_call: TRBJ1-2
cdr3_length: 13
d_call: NA
clone_size: NA
cdr3_nt: TGTGCCAGCAGTGACGCAGGGATCCGGGGCTACACCTTC
cdr3_aa: CASSDAGIRGYTF

v_call: TRBV6-5
j_call: TRBJ2-3
cdr3_length: 15
d_call: TRBD1
clone_size: NA
cdr3_nt: TGTGCCAGCAGTTACGCCCGACAGGGGGGGGATACGCAGTATTTT
cdr3_aa: CASSYARQGGDTQYF

v_call: TRBV19
j_call: TRBJ2-1
cdr3_length: 16
d_call: NA
clone_size: NA
cdr3_nt: TGTGCCAGTAGTATAGATCACTCGATCACGGGCAATGAGCAGTTCTTC
cdr3_aa: CASSIDHSITGNEQFF

v_call: TRBV19
j_call: TRBJ1-3
cdr3_length: 16
d_call: TRBD1
clone_size: NA
cdr3_nt: TGTGCCAGTAGTATTACAGGGGGTGCCTCTGGAAACACCATATATTTT
cdr3_aa: CASSITGGASGNTIYF

v_call: TRBV2
j_call: TRBJ1-1
cdr3_length: 14
d_call: NA
clone_size: NA
cdr3_nt: TGTGCCAGCAGTGTCGGGGGGATGAACACTGAAGCTTTCTTT
cdr3_aa: CASSVGGMNTEAFF

v_call: TRBV30
j_call: TRBJ1-1
cdr3_length: 14
d_call: NA
clone_size: few
cdr3_nt: TGTGCCTGGAGTGCTACCCGGGTAGGGGCTGAAGCTTTCTTT
cdr3_aa: CAWSATRVGAEAFF

v_call: TRBV2
j_call: TRBJ1-4
cdr3_length: 12
d_call: NA
clone_size: few
cdr3_nt: TGTGCCAGCAAAGAAGGGTCGGGGGTACTGTTTTTT
cdr3_aa: CASKEGSGVLFF

v_call: TRBV9
j_call: TRBJ1-1
cdr3_length: 14
d_call: NA
clone_size: NA
cdr3_nt: TGTGCCAGCAGCGTAGCTAAGGAGACCACTGAAGCTTTCTTT
cdr3_aa: CASSVAKETTEAFF

v_call: TRBV19
j_call: TRBJ2-2
cdr3_length: 14
d_call: NA
clone_size: few
cdr3_nt: TGTGCCTCTCGGGCTAGCCCGAACACCGGGGAGCTGTTTTTT
cdr3_aa: CASRASPNTGELFF

v_call: TRBV19
j_call: TRBJ2-3
cdr3_length: 16
d_call: TRBD2
clone_size: NA
cdr3_nt: TGTGCCAGTAGTATAGACCTAGCGGGGGGGCGCTTTACGCAGTATTTT
cdr3_aa: CASSIDLAGGRFTQYF

v_call: TRBV7-6
j_call: TRBJ2-1
cdr3_length: 17
d_call: TRBD2
clone_size: NA
cdr3_nt: TGTGCCAGCAGCGGGACTAGCGGGGCCCTCTCCTACAATGAGCAGTTCTTC
cdr3_aa: CASSGTSGALSYNEQFF

v_call: TRBV19
j_call: TRBJ2-5
cdr3_length: 14
d_call: TRBD2
clone_size: NA
cdr3_nt: TGTGCCAGTAGGGCGGGAGGGCCTTCAGAGACCCAGTACTTC
cdr3_aa: CASRAGGPSETQYF

v_call: TRBV6-5
j_call: TRBJ2-7
cdr3_length: 12
d_call: NA
clone_size: few
cdr3_nt: TGTGCCAGCAGTGCGACAGGTTACGAGCAGTACTTC
cdr3_aa: CASSATGYEQYF

v_call: TRBV2
j_call: TRBJ1-1
cdr3_length: 17
d_call: NA
clone_size: NA
cdr3_nt: TGTGCCAGCAGTGAAAGTAAGGGGCGAATTTATAACACTGAAGCTTTCTTT
cdr3_aa: CASSESKGRIYNTEAFF

v_call: TRBV15
j_call: TRBJ2-7
cdr3_length: 16
d_call: TRBD1
clone_size: NA
cdr3_nt: TGTGCCACCAGCAGGGGGGGACAGGCGAGCTCCTACGAGCAGTACTTC
cdr3_aa: CATSRGGQASSYEQYF

v_call: TRBV7-2
j_call: TRBJ1-5
cdr3_length: 15
d_call: TRBD1
clone_size: NA
cdr3_nt: TGTGCCAGCAGCTTTAACAGGGGTAGCAATCAGCCCCAGCATTTT
cdr3_aa: CASSFNRGSNQPQHF